One and the same sample provided the 32 T cell receptor beta chains below, sequenced in a study of spatial heterogeneity in lung cancer. TCRdb called the 5' RACE reads again in MiXCR, with one record for every CDR3 protein. The table lists around 23,000 distinct CDR3 sequences, approximately 3.3% of them singletons, with around 26% in the top ten. Time point indicated: sample taken at primary tumor resection. The source material was PBMCs, sampled at surgery. These receptors were obtained from a female donor with early-stage non-small cell lung cancer.

There are many counts of this clonotype. Sequence at one end of the junction differs from germline and may be a read error. The CDR3 DNA reads as TGTGCCAGCAGTTTTATGACCTCCTCCGAGCAGTACTTC. It translates to CASSFMTSSEQYF. The V gene is TRBV27, the J gene TRBJ2-7; D not resolved. This CDR3 comprises 13 residues. Germline-derived CDR1 and CDR2 are MNHEY and SMNVEV (reference sequence).

This clonotype was seen ten or more times. The genes are TRBV27 and TRBJ2-5; 15 bases match TRBD2. The CDR3 is made up of 15 amino acids. CDR1 is MNHEY, CDR2 SMNVEV, per germline (reference sequence). V lost 8 bases and J lost 2; bases outside the gene matches: 3. CDR3 loop: CASGLAGGRQETQYF. CDR3 DNA sequence: TGTGCCAGCGGACTAGCGGGAGGGAGGCAAGAGACCCAGTACTTC.

This clonotype was counted between two and nine times. V gene TRBV7-9 combines with J gene TRBJ2-2; 11 nucleotides agree with TRBD2. Germline V gene sequence: CDR1 SEHNR, CDR2 FQNEAQ (reference sequence). This CDR3 spans 21 amino acids. V was clipped by 2 bases and J by 0 bases; unmatched bases: 14. The CDR3: CASSLPTPGTSGNPNTGELFF. The CDR3 nucleotides read TGTGCCAGCAGCTTACCGACCCCAGGGACTAGCGGAAACCCGAACACCGGGGAGCTGTTTTTT.

This clonotype was counted at least ten times. As DNA, the CDR3 is TGTGCCAGCAGCTTCGGACGGAATTATACCTACGAGCAGTACTTC. Its translation: CASSFGRNYTYEQYF. The J gene is TRBJ2-7, the V gene TRBV7-9; D unresolved. Germline loops: CDR1 SEHNR, CDR2 FQNEAQ (reference sequence). Trimming removed 3 bases from V and 2 bases from J, with 14 bases in between. CDR3 length: 15 residues.

This chain joins TRBV27 and TRBJ1-6; D gene ambiguous. V lost 2 bases, J lost 0 bases, and 8 bases lay in between. Germline-derived CDR1 and CDR2 are MNHEY and SMNVEV (reference sequence). This CDR3 region has 16 residues. The DNA for the CDR3 is TGTGCCAGCAGTTTAAAGGGTATCTCCTATAATTCACCCCTCCACTTT. It is translated as CASSLKGISYNSPLHF.

This clonotype was picked up a small number of times. The CDR3 coding sequence is TGTGCCAGCAGTGAGAGCACCCCCTACAATGAGCAGTTCTTC. Protein sequence: CASSESTPYNEQFF. V usage is TRBV4-2 and J usage is TRBJ2-1; D is ambiguous. V was trimmed by 6 bases and J by 2 bases, leaving 11 bases between them. The CDR3 loop spans 14 amino acids. Germline CDR1 and CDR2: LGHNA and YNFKEQ.

In its sample, this clonotype was seen many times. The chain has TRBV11-2 and TRBJ2-7; D tentatively reads TRBD1 or TRBD2 (5 bases each). The ends were cut back, 3 bases at V and 5 bases at J, with 14 bases in the middle. Germline V gene data show CDR1 as SGHAT and CDR2 as FQNNGV. CDR3 size: 14 residues. The DNA for the CDR3 is TGTGCCAGCAGCTTCGGGACCCTAATCGACGAGCAGTACTTC. Protein: CASSFGTLIDEQYF.

This clonotype was detected many times. The rearrangement uses TRBV20-1 and TRBJ2-5; perhaps TRBD2 as D (5 bases). The length of the CDR3 is 14 residues. Germline values: CDR1 DFQATT, CDR2 SNEGSKA (reference sequence). The V end lost 3 bases, the J end lost 2 bases, and 13 bases lay between the germline ends. CDR3 coding DNA: TGCAGTGCTAGGGTGGCGGGCGTACAAGAGACCCAGTACTTC. The encoded protein is CSARVAGVQETQYF.

This clonotype was detected ten times or more. V usage is TRBV9 and J usage is TRBJ2-7; D might be TRBD2 (5 bases). CDR3 length: 14 residues. V lost 0 bases, J lost 6 bases, and 13 bases lay in between. Germline V gene lookup returns CDR1 SGDLS and CDR2 YYNGEE. The DNA of the CDR3 is TGTGCCAGCAGCGTAGACGGTGGGAGTTCCGAGCAGTACTTC. Translated: CASSVDGGSSEQYF. Drawing the rest from reference TRBV9 and TRBJ2-7, the complete variable domain is DSGVTQTPKHLITATGQRVTLRCSPRSGDLSVYWYQQSLDQGLQFLIQYYNGEERAKGNILERFSAQQFPDLHSELNLSSLELGDSALYFCASSVDGGSSEQYFGPGTRLTVT.

This clonotype was picked up many times. The chain recombines TRBV27 with TRBJ2-1; 8 nucleotides match TRBD2. This CDR3 has 16 residues. The germline gives CDR1 MNHEY, CDR2 SMNVEV (reference sequence). V was pared by 11 bases and J by 2 bases, with 14 bases of the junction left unmatched. The CDR3 loop is CACDPNGRATYNEQFF. Written as DNA, the CDR3 is TGTGCCTGCGATCCGAACGGGAGGGCCACCTACAATGAGCAGTTCTTC.

This clonotype was observed many times. The chain has TRBV9 and TRBJ2-5; no definite D call. Germline values: CDR1 SGDLS, CDR2 YYNGEE. This CDR3 is built from 15 residues. The V gene lost 0 bases and the J gene lost 2 bases, with 11 bases spanning the gap. For the CDR3, the DNA is TGTGCCAGCAGCGTAGGGACGGAGACTCAAGAGACCCAGTACTTC. Translating gives CASSVGTETQETQYF. Supplemented by reference TRBV9 and TRBJ2-5, the full variable domain reads DSGVTQTPKHLITATGQRVTLRCSPRSGDLSVYWYQQSLDQGLQFLIQYYNGEERAKGNILERFSAQQFPDLHSELNLSSLELGDSALYFCASSVGTETQETQYFGPGTRLLVL.

This clonotype was seen ten or more times. The chain employs TRBV12-3 or TRBV12-4 and TRBJ2-1; TRBD1 might be the D (6 bases). Trimming pared 5 bases from V and 0 bases from J, leaving 11 bases between. This CDR3 region has 15 residues. CDR3 amino acids: CASSIHRVSYNEQFF. CDR3 sequence (DNA): TGTGCCAGCAGTATACACAGGGTCTCCTACAATGAGCAGTTCTTC.

This clonotype was observed at least ten times. The chain joins TRBV5-1 to TRBJ2-3; 7 nucleotides match TRBD1. CDR1 and CDR2 (germline): SGHRS, YFSETQ. The CDR3 is made up of 13 amino acids. Trimming at V came to 4 bases and at J to 4 bases, leaving 3 bases not matched to a gene. CDR3 in DNA: TGCGCCAGCAGCCTAACAGGGGCAGATACGCAGTATTTT. Protein product: CASSLTGADTQYF.

This clonotype was found many times. The chain is built from TRBV7-6 and TRBJ1-5; D is unresolved. Germline V CDR1 and CDR2: SGHVS, FNYEAQ. The CDR3 totals 11 residues. V lost 5 bases to trimming and J lost 5 bases, with 4 bases between them. The CDR3, as DNA: TGTGCCAGCAGCAACGATCAGCCCCAGCATTTT. Protein: CASSNDQPQHF. Full variable domain (outside the CDR3, taken from reference TRBV7-6 and TRBJ1-5): GAGVSQSPRYKVTKRGQDVALRCDPISGHVSLYWYRQALGQGPEFLTYFNYEAQQDKSGLPNDRFSAERPEGSISTLTIQRTEQRDSAMYRCASSNDQPQHFGDGTRLSIL.

This clonotype was picked up many times. V gene TRBV10-3 combines with J gene TRBJ2-1; either TRBD1 or TRBD2 may supply D (5 bases each). CDR1 and CDR2 (germline): ENHRY, SYGVKD. CDR3 length: 15 residues. With 4 bases removed from V and 7 bases from J, the gap between germline ends came to 17 bases. The CDR3 DNA sequence: TGTGCCATCAGTGCACGGGAACCCAGGGTAAATGAGCAGTTCTTC. It translates to CAISAREPRVNEQFF.

At least ten counts were recorded for this clonotype. CDR3 coding DNA: TGCGCCAGCAGTCAGTCAGGGACAGGGGGCATTTCCTACGAGCAGTACTTC. Amino acid sequence: CASSQSGTGGISYEQYF. The rearrangement uses TRBV23-1 and TRBJ2-7; TRBD1 matches 12 bases. TRBV23-1 is known as an ORF, though its function is uncertain. Losses at the gene ends were 3 bases for V and 1 base for J; bases not matched to a gene: 7. The CDR3 runs 17 residues.

This clonotype was seen many times. CDR3 residues: CASSTPTGELFF. The CDR3 coding sequence is TGTGCCAGCAGTACTCCCACCGGGGAGCTGTTTTTT. The chain links TRBV28 to TRBJ2-2; D not certain. The CDR3 totals 12 residues. The ends were cut back, 5 bases at V and 4 bases at J, with 5 bases in the middle. CDR1 and CDR2 from the germline V gene are MDHEN and SYDVKM.

Many counts were recorded for this clonotype. The chain joins TRBV2 to TRBJ2-5; 7 bases fit TRBD2. CDR3 length: 14 amino acids. Germline CDR1 and CDR2: SNHLY and FYNNEI. J gave up 1 base and V 5 bases, and 4 bases lay outside the gene matches. The CDR3 DNA sequence: TGTGCCAGCAGTTCACTAGCGAGCCAAGAGACCCAGTACTTC. Translated: CASSSLASQETQYF. The entire variable domain, with the rest obtained from reference TRBV2 and TRBJ2-5, is as follows: EPEVTQTPSHQVTQMGQEVILRCVPISNHLYFYWYRQILGQKVEFLVSFYNNEISEKSEIFDDQFSVERPDGSNFTLKIRSTKLEDSAMYFCASSSLASQETQYFGPGTRLLVL.

This clonotype has a handful of counts. The V gene is TRBV10-2, the J gene TRBJ2-3; no clear D. Germline-derived CDR1 and CDR2 are WSHSY and SAAADI. The V and J ends lost 6 bases and 2 bases respectively, with 9 bases between them. This CDR3 has 13 residues. The CDR3 spells CASREGPTDTQYF. The CDR3 nucleotides read TGCGCCAGCAGAGAAGGCCCCACAGATACGCAGTATTTT.

The table lists this clonotype with many counts. The rearrangement joins TRBV14 to TRBJ2-3; D is undetermined. Germline V CDR1 and CDR2: SGHDN, FVKESK. Trimming stripped 4 bases from V and 5 bases from J, with 10 bases between. This CDR3 is built from 13 residues. The CDR3: CASSLWAEDTQYF. The CDR3, as DNA: TGTGCCAGCAGCCTTTGGGCAGAAGATACGCAGTATTTT.

In its sample, this clonotype was seen many times. Here the CDR3 reads CSASALSSYNEQFF. CDR3 DNA: TGCAGTGCGAGTGCGTTAAGCTCCTACAATGAGCAGTTCTTC. The chain has TRBV20-1 and TRBJ2-1; D is ambiguous. The CDR3 extends over 14 amino acids. Trimming removed 6 bases at V and 0 bases at J, with 12 bases between. The germline CDR1 and CDR2 sequences are DFQATT and SNEGSKA (reference sequence).

This clonotype has a count of ten or more. In DNA, the CDR3 is TGTGCCAGCAGTTGGCCTACGCAAAAACCAGGAGCCCTGAACACTGAAGCTTTCTTT. Encoded protein: CASSWPTQKPGALNTEAFF. The chain links TRBV28 to TRBJ1-1; D remains ambiguous. Germline CDR1 and CDR2: MDHEN and SYDVKM. There are 19 residues in the CDR3. V was trimmed by 4 bases and J by 0 bases, leaving 24 bases between them.

This clonotype has only a few counts. The chain carries TRBV5-1 and TRBJ1-5; possible D gene TRBD1, 5 bases. This CDR3 contains 14 residues. The V gene lost 0 bases and the J gene lost 7 bases, with 11 bases spanning the gap. The germline gives CDR1 SGHRS, CDR2 YFSETQ. CDR3 in amino acids: CASSLGSSGQPQHF. The CDR3 nucleotides are TGCGCCAGCAGCTTGGGGTCCTCAGGGCAGCCCCAGCATTTT.

This clonotype was found many times. This chain links TRBV3-1 with TRBJ2-3; maybe TRBD2 (5 bases). Per the germline V gene, CDR1 is LGHDT and CDR2 is YNNKEL (reference sequence). The CDR3 runs to 16 residues. V gave up 1 base and J gave up 0 bases, with 11 bases separating them. CDR3 in amino acids: CASSQGVAPSTDTQYF. Written as DNA, the CDR3 is TGTGCCAGCAGCCAAGGTGTAGCGCCCAGCACAGATACGCAGTATTTT.

This clonotype was found many times. The chain couples TRBV10-1 to TRBJ2-2, with 9 positions matching TRBD1. This CDR3 region has 16 residues. Losses at the gene ends were 0 bases for V and 7 bases for J; bases not matched to a gene: 6. Germline V gives CDR1 WNHNN, CDR2 SYGVQD (reference sequence). The CDR3 DNA follows: TGCGCCAGCAGTGAGTCCGGGACAGGGCGAGTCGGGGAGCTGTTTTTT. Protein: CASSESGTGRVGELFF.

This clonotype appeared many times. The rearrangement links TRBV28 to TRBJ2-3; the match to TRBD1 covers 7 bases. Germline CDR1 and CDR2: MDHEN and SYDVKM. The CDR3 has 14 amino acids. The ends lost 8 bases at V and 5 bases at J; junction bases unmatched: 10. The CDR3, as DNA: TGTGCCAGCGGAAGACAGGGAGAAGGAGATACGCAGTATTTT. Protein: CASGRQGEGDTQYF.

This clonotype came up many times. In DNA, the CDR3 is TGTGCCAGCACCCGGTCGTTTGCCGAGCAGTACTTC. This translates into CASTRSFAEQYF. The chain carries TRBV12-3 or TRBV12-4 and TRBJ2-7; D not resolved. This CDR3 region has 12 residues. V was trimmed by 7 bases and J by 6 bases, leaving 13 bases between them.

This clonotype was recorded many times. V and J are TRBV3-1 and TRBJ2-7; D remains unclear. The CDR3 spans 14 residues. V gave up 3 bases and J gave up 2 bases, with 11 bases separating them. In germline, CDR1 is LGHDT, CDR2 YNNKEL (reference sequence). CDR3 bases: TGTGCCAGCAGCCAGAATGAGAAGGCCTACGAGCAGTACTTC. Translating it yields CASSQNEKAYEQYF.

This clonotype was observed at least ten times. V usage is TRBV5-1 and J usage is TRBJ1-1; 11 bases are shared with TRBD1. From germline, CDR1 is SGHRS and CDR2 YFSETQ. The V segment lost 4 bases and the J segment 3 bases; nucleotides outside the gene matches: 5. This CDR3 region has 15 residues. CDR3 sequence reads: CASSPGQGGDTEAFF. The CDR3 coding sequence is TGCGCCAGCAGCCCGGGACAGGGGGGCGACACTGAAGCTTTCTTT. Using reference TRBV5-1 and TRBJ1-1 for the parts outside the CDR3, the full variable domain is KAGVTQTPRYLIKTRGQQVTLSCSPISGHRSVSWYQQTPGQGLQFLFEYFSETQRNKGNFPGRFSGRQFSNSRSEMNVSTLELGDSALYLCASSPGQGGDTEAFFGQGTRLTVV.

This clonotype was observed many times. V is TRBV7-2 and J is TRBJ2-3; D gene uncertain. This CDR3 contains 14 residues. V lost 1 base, J lost 7 bases, and 12 bases lay in between. CDR1 SGHTA and CDR2 FQGNSA come from the germline V gene. CDR3 protein: CASSLEKGSYTQYF. The CDR3, as DNA: TGTGCCAGCAGCTTAGAGAAGGGTTCCTATACGCAGTATTTT.

The table lists this clonotype with many counts. J is TRBJ2-1 and V is TRBV3-1; D uncertain. With 1 base removed from V and 4 bases from J, the gap between germline ends came to 14 bases. Germline lookup yields CDR1 LGHDT and CDR2 YNNKEL (reference sequence). The CDR3 runs to 16 residues. CDR3 amino acids: CASSQGSVSGYNEQFF. The CDR3 DNA follows: TGTGCCAGCAGCCAAGGTTCGGTCTCGGGTTACAATGAGCAGTTCTTC.

This clonotype came up many times. This chain uses TRBV24-1 with TRBJ2-3; D might be TRBD1 or TRBD2, each matching 6 bases. The length of the CDR3 is 14 residues. Trimming stripped 5 bases from V and 0 bases from J, with 8 bases between. Germline V lookup: CDR1 KGHDR, CDR2 SFDVKD. Here the CDR3 reads CATSGGTSTDTQYF. In DNA form, the CDR3 reads TGTGCCACCAGTGGCGGGACAAGCACAGATACGCAGTATTTT.